Shown below are 31 T cell receptor beta chains from a single sample sequenced in a study of cytomegalovirus exposure and HLA in healthy donors. The PCR was carried out with 60 Vbeta primers and 13 Jbeta primers. TCRdb keeps only in-frame clones here, not all; method: immunoSEQ multiplex PCR. Of under 200,000 clones in the sample, about four fifths were seen once. Input material: PBMCs. The receptors stem from a man under 40 in good health and CMV-seronegative.

Details on this clone: Other DNA variants within this sample encode the same CDR3. The chain uses TRBV9 and TRBJ2-1; perhaps TRBD1 as D (6 bases). The CDR3 covers 15 residues. With 0 bases removed from V and 0 bases from J, the gap between germline ends came to 7 bases. The V gene's germline CDR1 is SGDLS and CDR2 YYNGEE. CDR3 in amino acids: CASSVEDSSYNEQFF. The CDR3 DNA reads TGTGCCAGCAGCGTAGAGGACAGCTCCTACAATGAGCAGTTCTTC.

This chain links TRBV7-9 with TRBJ2-2, with 11 bases that match TRBD2. V dropped 8 bases and J dropped 0; count of bases not matched to a gene: 5. The CDR3 has 16 residues. CDR1 is SEHNR and CDR2 is FQNEAQ in the germline V gene (reference sequence). The CDR3 region is CASSTSGGPNTGELFF. The CDR3 DNA sequence: TGTGCCAGCTCAACTAGCGGGGGTCCGAACACCGGGGAGCTGTTTTTT.

This CDR3 is CASSGQGSNQPQHF. The CDR3 nucleotides are TGTGCCAGCAGCGGACAGGGGTCAAATCAGCCCCAGCATTTT. The genes are TRBV6-1 and TRBJ1-5; 9 positions match TRBD1. Germline V CDR1 and CDR2: MNHNS, SASEGT. V shed 6 bases and J 4 bases; nucleotides not matched to a gene: 4. This CDR3 has 14 residues.

In this sample, this clone turned up once. Here the CDR3 reads CASTKDREGGVAKNIQYF. CDR3 in DNA: TGTGCCAGCACCAAGGACAGGGAGGGAGGGGTAGCCAAAAACATTCAGTACTTC. The rearrangement joins TRBV28 to TRBJ2-4, with D possibly being TRBD1 (8 bases). The CDR3 runs to 18 residues. Germline lookup yields CDR1 MDHEN and CDR2 SYDVKM. Between the trimmed V and J ends, which lost 7 bases and 0 bases, there was a span of 22 bases.

The genes are TRBV7-8 and TRBJ1-4, with unresolved D. Germline V CDR1 and CDR2: SGHVS, FQNEAQ. The CDR3 extends over 14 amino acids. The V and J ends lost 2 bases and 4 bases respectively, with 8 bases between them. The CDR3 DNA reads as TGTGCCAGCAGCTTAAAACAGCTTAATGAAAAACTGTTTTTT. This encodes CASSLKQLNEKLFF.

The J gene is TRBJ2-5, the V gene TRBV4-2; D gene ambiguous. This CDR3 spans 15 amino acids. Trimming took 0 bases from V and 3 from J, leaving 11 bases between them. CDR1 is LGHNA, CDR2 YNFKEQ, per germline. CDR3: CASSQDPRVEETQYF. The CDR3 DNA reads TGTGCCAGCAGCCAAGATCCGAGAGTTGAAGAGACCCAGTACTTC.

V gene TRBV29-1 combines with J gene TRBJ2-5; D is perhaps TRBD2 (5 bases). From germline, CDR1 is SQVTM and CDR2 ANQGSEA. V was trimmed by 2 bases and J by 5 bases, leaving 21 bases between them. The CDR3 is made up of 16 amino acids. The CDR3: CSVESMAEVPAETQYF. The CDR3 region has the DNA TGCAGCGTTGAAAGTATGGCGGAGGTCCCCGCGGAGACCCAGTACTTC.

The J gene is TRBJ1-2, the V gene TRBV19; 9 bases map to TRBD1. The CDR3 has 15 residues. After removal of 6 bases from V and 4 bases from J, the junction contained 9 bases not matched to a gene. Looked up from germline, CDR1 is LNHDA and CDR2 is SQIVND (reference sequence). Here the CDR3 DNA reads TGTGCCAGTAGCACCGGGACAGGGTTACGCTATGGCTACACCTTC. It translates to CASSTGTGLRYGYTF.

The chain recombines TRBV29-1 with TRBJ2-3, with 13 bases identical to TRBD2. Looked up from germline, CDR1 is SQVTM and CDR2 is ANQGSEA. This CDR3 spans 14 amino acids. V shed 6 bases, J shed 5 bases, and the junction held 5 bases outside the gene matches. This chain's CDR3 is CSVLGLAGEDTQYF. CDR3 DNA: TGCAGCGTACTCGGACTAGCGGGAGAAGATACGCAGTATTTT.

This clone was seen once. The J gene is TRBJ2-1, the V gene TRBV5-1, with D unclear. V was trimmed by 4 bases and J by 1 base, leaving 12 bases between them. Germline loops: CDR1 SGHRS, CDR2 YFSETQ. The CDR3 length is 15 residues. For the CDR3, the DNA is TGCGCCAGCAGCCGCAGTTACAATTCCTACAATGAGCAGTTCTTC. This translates into CASSRSYNSYNEQFF.

This chain links TRBV19 with TRBJ2-1; 7 bases agree with TRBD2. Unmatched junction bases numbered 0, after V lost 1 base and J lost 3 bases. Germline V gene sequence: CDR1 LNHDA, CDR2 SQIVND (reference sequence). This CDR3 region has 14 residues. The CDR3 DNA reads TGTGCCAGTAGTATAGGGGACTACTACAATGAGCAGTTCTTC. Translating it yields CASSIGDYYNEQFF. The full variable domain, rest sourced from reference TRBV19 and TRBJ2-1, is DGGITQSPKYLFRKEGQNVTLSCEQNLNHDAMYWYRQDPGQGLRLIYYSQIVNDFQKGDIAEGYSVSREKKESFPLTVTSAQKNPTAFYLCASSIGDYYNEQFFGPGTRLTVL.

This clone was counted a single time. This rearrangement joins TRBV5-6 to TRBJ2-5; 8 nucleotides agree with TRBD2. CDR1 is SGHDT and CDR2 is YYEEEE in the germline V gene. This CDR3 has 15 residues. The V segment lost 3 bases and the J segment 1 base; nucleotides outside the gene matches: 5. The CDR3 is CASSSGGTSQETQYF. The CDR3 nucleotides are TGTGCCAGCAGCTCGGGAGGGACTTCCCAAGAGACCCAGTACTTC.

The V gene is TRBV18, the J gene TRBJ1-1, with TRBD1 identical over 7 bases. With 2 bases clipped from V and 1 base from J, the junction kept 1 base outside the gene matches. Germline-derived CDR1 and CDR2 are KGHSH and LQKENI. The CDR3 length is 14 residues. CDR3 sequence: CASSPRTGNTEAFF. The CDR3 DNA follows: TGTGCCAGCTCACCAAGGACAGGGAACACTGAAGCTTTCTTT.

The chain combines TRBV30 with TRBJ2-5; 9 bases are shared with TRBD1. The J call may be faulty, since TRBJ2-7 better matches the DNA end. The CDR3 has 12 amino acids. CDR1 and CDR2 (germline): GTSNPN, SVGIG (reference sequence). The CDR3 protein is CAWRYRGLEQYF. CDR3 sequence (DNA): TGTGCCTGGAGGTACAGGGGGCTCGAGCAGTACTTC.

In its sample, this clone was seen once. This rearrangement joins TRBV5-1 to TRBJ1-1, with D hard to call. V was clipped by 0 bases and J by 1 base, with 7 bases between them. CDR1 and CDR2 from the germline V gene are SGHRS and YFSETQ. CDR3 length: 14 residues. CDR3 nucleotides: TGCGCCAGCAGCTTGGGGGCGGGGAACACTGAAGCTTTCTTT. It is translated as CASSLGAGNTEAFF. The entire variable domain, with the rest obtained from reference TRBV5-1 and TRBJ1-1, is as follows: KAGVTQTPRYLIKTRGQQVTLSCSPISGHRSVSWYQQTPGQGLQFLFEYFSETQRNKGNFPGRFSGRQFSNSRSEMNVSTLELGDSALYLCASSLGAGNTEAFFGQGTRLTVV.

The chain couples TRBV9 to TRBJ1-3; D remains ambiguous. The CDR3 is 17 residues long. Trimming left V 4 bases short and J 0 bases short, with 17 bases between. Germline V gene lookup returns CDR1 SGDLS and CDR2 YYNGEE. The CDR3 loop is CASSPRSLTGSGNTIYF. The CDR3 DNA reads as TGTGCCAGCAGCCCCCGATCCTTAACGGGCTCTGGAAACACCATATATTTT.

The genes are TRBV6-1 and TRBJ1-2; possible D gene TRBD1, 6 bases. Germline V lookup: CDR1 MNHNS, CDR2 SASEGT. Trimming pared 2 bases from V and 4 bases from J, leaving 11 bases between. The CDR3 is 14 residues long. CDR3 coding DNA: TGTGCCAGCAGTGAATTAGACAGGCTCTATGGCTACACCTTC. Translating it yields CASSELDRLYGYTF.

The V call is TRBV28, the J call TRBJ1-2; D remains unclear. The CDR3 has 11 residues. V was cut by 6 bases and J by 10 bases, with 12 bases left in between. Germline-derived CDR1 and CDR2 are MDHEN and SYDVKM. The CDR3 reads CASSLPGFYTF. The DNA for the CDR3 is TGTGCCAGCAGCCTCCCGGGGTTCTACACCTTC.

The rearrangement links TRBV27 to TRBJ1-2, with D possibly TRBD1 on 6 matching bases. The ends were cut back, 5 bases at V and 4 bases at J, with 14 bases in the middle. CDR1 is MNHEY, CDR2 SMNVEV, per germline (reference sequence). CDR3 length: 14 residues. The DNA of the CDR3 is TGTGCCAGCAGTCCTCACTTGGACAGCTATGGCTACACCTTC. It codes for CASSPHLDSYGYTF.

This chain links TRBV7-2 with TRBJ1-5; 7 nucleotides agree with TRBD1. The V gene end was trimmed by 3 bases and the J gene end by 11 bases; junction bases not matched to a gene: 1. The CDR3 extends over 11 amino acids. CDR1 is SGHTA, CDR2 FQGNSA, per germline. CDR3 bases: TGTGCCAGCAGCTTGACAGGGACCCAGCATTTT. This sequence encodes CASSLTGTQHF.

The rearrangement links TRBV6-5 to TRBJ2-7; tentative D call: TRBD1 (5 bases). CDR1 is MNHEY, CDR2 SVGAGI, per germline. The CDR3 spans 14 residues. Between the trimmed V and J ends, which lost 2 bases and 4 bases, there was a span of 12 bases. CDR3 bases: TGTGCCAGCAGTTACGCCTCTGGGGCATACGAGCAGTACTTC. This translates into CASSYASGAYEQYF.

This chain uses TRBV30 with TRBJ1-5; D ambiguous. Germline CDR1 and CDR2: GTSNPN and SVGIG (reference sequence). The V end was cut by 4 bases, the J end by 7 bases, with 14 bases between. The CDR3 length is 13 residues. CDR3 coding DNA: TGTGCCTGGACTCCCGGCTCGGGGCAGCCCCAGCATTTT. As protein: CAWTPGSGQPQHF.

The chain joins TRBV29-1 to TRBJ1-2, with 7 bases matching TRBD1. V dropped 6 bases and J dropped 4; count of bases not matched to a gene: 8. Germline values: CDR1 SQVTM, CDR2 ANQGSEA. The CDR3 loop spans 13 amino acids. The CDR3 coding sequence is TGCAGCGTCCTACCCAGGGGGGCCTATGGCTACACCTTC. This codes for CSVLPRGAYGYTF.

This clone turned up a few times. The genes are TRBV27 and TRBJ1-1; D gene ambiguous. With 4 bases removed from V and 0 bases from J, the gap between germline ends came to 12 bases. The germline V gene has CDR1 MNHEY and CDR2 SMNVEV (reference sequence). The length of the CDR3 is 15 residues. The CDR3 DNA follows: TGTGCCAGCAGTTACGGGGAGGACTTGAACACTGAAGCTTTCTTT. Translating it yields CASSYGEDLNTEAFF.

This clone has just a few counts. The chain combines TRBV15 with TRBJ1-4, with 10 positions matching TRBD1. The germline CDR1 and CDR2 sequences are LNHNV and YYDKDF (reference sequence). After removal of 0 bases from V and 1 base from J, the junction contained 5 bases not matched to a gene. The CDR3 is made up of 18 amino acids. CDR3 nucleotide sequence: TGTGCCACCAGCAGAGATCGGACAGGGGGGAGAACTAATGAAAAACTGTTTTTT. This sequence encodes CATSRDRTGGRTNEKLFF. Combining the CDR3 with reference TRBV15 and TRBJ1-4 gives the whole variable domain DAMVIQNPRYQVTQFGKPVTLSCSQTLNHNVMYWYQQKSSQAPKLLFHYYDKDFNNEADTPDNFQSRRPNTSFCFLDIRSPGLGDTAMYLCATSRDRTGGRTNEKLFFGSGTQLSVL.

This clone was observed a few times. CDR3 DNA sequence: TGTGCCAGCAGCTTCCCAACTAGCGGGAGAGCCTACGAGCAGTACTTC. Translating it yields CASSFPTSGRAYEQYF. This chain uses TRBV5-8 with TRBJ2-7; 11 positions agree with TRBD2. CDR1 and CDR2 from the germline V gene are SGHTS and YDEGEE. With 2 bases clipped from V and 2 bases from J, the junction kept 6 bases outside the gene matches. CDR3 length equals 16 residues.

The chain uses TRBV6-1 and TRBJ2-5; tentative D call: TRBD2 (5 bases). Germline CDR1 and CDR2: MNHNS and SASEGT. Trimming took 6 bases from V and 0 from J, leaving 11 bases between them. CDR3 length: 14 amino acids. For the CDR3, the DNA is TGTGCCAGCAGCCCCGCGGGCCACCAAGAGACCCAGTACTTC. Its protein is CASSPAGHQETQYF.

The rearrangement links TRBV4-3 to TRBJ2-1; D is perhaps TRBD2 (5 bases). CDR3 length: 16 amino acids. Deletions cut 0 bases from V and 2 bases from J, with 11 bases between. CDR1 and CDR2 (germline): LGHNA, YSLEER. Here the CDR3 reads CASSQDFGDTYNEQFF. CDR3 coding DNA: TGCGCCAGCAGCCAAGATTTCGGGGATACCTACAATGAGCAGTTCTTC.

This chain joins TRBV7-9 and TRBJ1-2; 7 nucleotides agree with TRBD1. The germline gives CDR1 SEHNR, CDR2 FQNEAQ (reference sequence). The CDR3 totals 15 residues. Losses at the gene ends were 4 bases for V and 3 bases for J; bases not matched to a gene: 8. In nucleotides, the CDR3 is TGTGCCAGCAGCTACCCACCAGGGGGGCACTATGGCTACACCTTC. The encoded protein is CASSYPPGGHYGYTF.

This clone has a single count. V usage is TRBV27 and J usage is TRBJ2-7; 15 nucleotides match TRBD2. The CDR3 length is 19 residues. Germline V CDR1 and CDR2: MNHEY, SMNVEV (reference sequence). V shed 3 bases, J shed 1 base, and the junction held 10 bases outside the gene matches. CDR3 in amino acids: CASSFGLAGGNGGSYEQYF. CDR3 bases: TGTGCCAGCAGTTTCGGACTAGCGGGAGGGAACGGGGGGTCCTACGAGCAGTACTTC.

V gene TRBV11-2 combines with J gene TRBJ2-1, with no clear D. This CDR3 comprises 14 residues. From germline, CDR1 is SGHAT and CDR2 FQNNGV. The V end lost 5 bases, the J end lost 3 bases, and 11 bases lay between the germline ends. The CDR3 loop reads CASSPLTGYNEQFF. The CDR3 nucleotides read TGTGCCAGCAGCCCCCTCACTGGCTACAATGAGCAGTTCTTC. The complete variable domain, with remaining parts taken from reference TRBV11-2 and TRBJ2-1, reads EAGVAQSPRYKIIEKRQSVAFWCNPISGHATLYWYQQILGQGPKLLIQFQNNGVVDDSQLPKDRFSAERLKGVDSTLKIQPAKLEDSAVYLCASSPLTGYNEQFFGPGTRLTVL.